This TCR beta chain was sequenced for a study of blood T cells in healthy people across ages. Study-wide points: Shifts in expanded clonotypes may have been confounded by donor CMV status, which was unknown.

Points on this clonotype: Its antigen is as yet unknown.

A second PCR, run for about 6 to 11 cycles, used a sample-barcoded 5' primer plus a J-beta primer mix. TCRdb used MiXCR to reprocess the 5' RACE reads, holding one entry per CDR3 protein. The sample includes 910,000 or so distinct CDR3 sequences, about 53% of them seen just once. Samples each yielded at least 5 micrograms of total RNA. The CDR3 has 16 amino acids. The ends lost 1 base at V and 3 bases at J; junction bases unmatched: 4. CDR1 LGHNA and CDR2 YNFKEQ come from the germline V gene. The source is a woman aged 60-75 years in good health. V usage is TRBV4-2 and J usage is TRBJ2-7, with TRBD2 identical over 12 bases. The sample taken for sequencing was blood. CDR3 region: CASSQGLAGEDYEQYF. DNA of the CDR3: TGTGCCAGCAGCCAAGGACTAGCGGGAGAAGACTACGAGCAGTACTTC.